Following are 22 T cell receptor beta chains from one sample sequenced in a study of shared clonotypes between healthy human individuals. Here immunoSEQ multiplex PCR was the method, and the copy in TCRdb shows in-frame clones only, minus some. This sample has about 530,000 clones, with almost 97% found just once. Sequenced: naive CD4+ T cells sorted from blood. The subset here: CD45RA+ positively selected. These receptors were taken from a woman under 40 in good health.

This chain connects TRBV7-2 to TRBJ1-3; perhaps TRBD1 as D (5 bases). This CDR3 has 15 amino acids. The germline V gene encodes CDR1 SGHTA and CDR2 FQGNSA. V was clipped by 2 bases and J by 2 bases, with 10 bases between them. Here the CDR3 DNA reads TGTGCCAGCAGCTTATCCAGGGTTGCTGGAAACACCATATATTTT. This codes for CASSLSRVAGNTIYF.

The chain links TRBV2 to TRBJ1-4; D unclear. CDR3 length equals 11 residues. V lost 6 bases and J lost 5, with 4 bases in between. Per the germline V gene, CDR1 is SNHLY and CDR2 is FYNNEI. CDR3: CASRENEKLFF. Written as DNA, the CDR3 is TGTGCCAGCAGGGAGAATGAAAAACTGTTTTTT.

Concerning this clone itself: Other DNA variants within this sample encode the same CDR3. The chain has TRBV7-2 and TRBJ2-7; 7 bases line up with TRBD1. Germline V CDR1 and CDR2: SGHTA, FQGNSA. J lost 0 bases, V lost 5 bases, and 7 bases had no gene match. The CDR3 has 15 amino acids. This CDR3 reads CASSLGQVSSYEQYF. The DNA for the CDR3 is TGTGCCAGCAGCCTCGGACAGGTGAGCTCCTACGAGCAGTACTTC. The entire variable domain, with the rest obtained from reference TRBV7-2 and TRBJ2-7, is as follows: GAGVSQSPSNKVTEKGKDVELRCDPISGHTALYWYRQSLGQGLEFLIYFQGNSAPDKSGLPSDRFSAERTGGSVSTLTIQRTQQEDSAVYLCASSLGQVSSYEQYFGPGTRLTVT.

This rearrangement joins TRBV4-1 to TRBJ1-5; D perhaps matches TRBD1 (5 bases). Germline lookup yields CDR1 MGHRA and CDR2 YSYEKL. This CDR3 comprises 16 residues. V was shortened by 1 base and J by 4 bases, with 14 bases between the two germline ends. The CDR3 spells CASSQAARGQNQPQHF. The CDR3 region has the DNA TGCGCCAGCAGCCAAGCCGCGAGGGGTCAGAATCAGCCCCAGCATTTT.

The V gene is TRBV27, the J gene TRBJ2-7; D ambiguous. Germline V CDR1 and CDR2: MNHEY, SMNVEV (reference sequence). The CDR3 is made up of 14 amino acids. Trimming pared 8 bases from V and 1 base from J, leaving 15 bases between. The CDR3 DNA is TGTGCCAGCCATCACAAGTCGCGGTCCTACGAGCAGTACTTC. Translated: CASHHKSRSYEQYF.

The CDR3 here is CASRRDRTFNPGTQYF. CDR3 coding DNA: TGTGCCAGTAGGCGAGATCGGACTTTCAACCCGGGTACGCAGTATTTT. This chain joins TRBV19 and TRBJ2-3; a weak D match, TRBD2 (5 bases). V lost 6 bases and J lost 8, with 24 bases in between. The CDR3 length is 16 residues. Germline V gene sequence: CDR1 LNHDA, CDR2 SQIVND (reference sequence).

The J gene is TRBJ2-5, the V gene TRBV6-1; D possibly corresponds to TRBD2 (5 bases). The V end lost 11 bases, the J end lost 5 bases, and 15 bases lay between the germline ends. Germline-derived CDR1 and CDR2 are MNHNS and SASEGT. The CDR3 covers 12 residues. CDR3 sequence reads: CAATHSGETQYF. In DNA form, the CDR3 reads TGTGCCGCGACCCATTCGGGGGAGACCCAGTACTTC.

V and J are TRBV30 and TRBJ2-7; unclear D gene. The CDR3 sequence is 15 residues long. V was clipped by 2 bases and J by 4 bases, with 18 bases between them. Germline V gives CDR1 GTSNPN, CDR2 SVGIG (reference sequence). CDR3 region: CAWSPNLWGSYEQYF. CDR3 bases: TGTGCCTGGAGTCCAAACCTCTGGGGTTCGTACGAGCAGTACTTC.

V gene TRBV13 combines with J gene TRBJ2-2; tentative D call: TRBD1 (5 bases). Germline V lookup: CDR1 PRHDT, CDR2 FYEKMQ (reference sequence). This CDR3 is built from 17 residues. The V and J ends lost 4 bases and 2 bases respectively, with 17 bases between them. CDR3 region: CASSSMLLGQNTGELFF. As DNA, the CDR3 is TGTGCCAGCAGCTCCATGCTCCTCGGACAAAACACCGGGGAGCTGTTTTTT.

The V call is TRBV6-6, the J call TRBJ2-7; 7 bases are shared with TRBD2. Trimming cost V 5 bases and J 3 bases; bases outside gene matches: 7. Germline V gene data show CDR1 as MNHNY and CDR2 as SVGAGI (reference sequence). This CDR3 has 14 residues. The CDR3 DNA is TGTGCCAGCAGTCGGACTAGTGAAAGCTACGAGCAGTACTTC. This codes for CASSRTSESYEQYF.

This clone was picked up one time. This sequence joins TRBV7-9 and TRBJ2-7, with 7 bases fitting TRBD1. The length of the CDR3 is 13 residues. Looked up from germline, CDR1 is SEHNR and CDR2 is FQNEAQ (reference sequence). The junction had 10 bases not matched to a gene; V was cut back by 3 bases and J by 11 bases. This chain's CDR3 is CASSFRTGGPEYF. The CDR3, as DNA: TGTGCCAGCAGCTTCAGGACAGGCGGGCCAGAGTACTTC.

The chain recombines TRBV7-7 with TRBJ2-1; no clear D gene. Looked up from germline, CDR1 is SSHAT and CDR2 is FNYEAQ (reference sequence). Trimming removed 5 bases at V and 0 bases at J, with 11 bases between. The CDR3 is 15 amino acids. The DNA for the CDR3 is TGTGCCAGCAGCCCCCACCCAAGCTCCTACAATGAGCAGTTCTTC. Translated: CASSPHPSSYNEQFF.

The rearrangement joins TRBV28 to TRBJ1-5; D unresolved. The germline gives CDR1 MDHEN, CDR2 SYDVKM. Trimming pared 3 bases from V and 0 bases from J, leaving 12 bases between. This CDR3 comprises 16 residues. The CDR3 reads CASSLSVGYSNQPQHF. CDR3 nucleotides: TGTGCCAGCAGTTTGTCGGTAGGGTATAGCAATCAGCCCCAGCATTTT. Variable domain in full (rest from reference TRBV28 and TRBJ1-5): DVKVTQSSRYLVKRTGEKVFLECVQDMDHENMFWYRQDPGLGLRLIYFSYDVKMKEKGDIPEGYSVSREKKERFSLILESASTNQTSMYLCASSLSVGYSNQPQHFGDGTRLSIL.

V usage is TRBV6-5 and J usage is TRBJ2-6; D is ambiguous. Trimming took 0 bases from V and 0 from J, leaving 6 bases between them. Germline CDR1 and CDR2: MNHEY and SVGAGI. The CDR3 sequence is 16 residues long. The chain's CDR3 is CASSYSGSSGANVLTF. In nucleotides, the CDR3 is TGTGCCAGCAGTTACTCAGGCAGCTCTGGGGCCAACGTCCTGACTTTC.

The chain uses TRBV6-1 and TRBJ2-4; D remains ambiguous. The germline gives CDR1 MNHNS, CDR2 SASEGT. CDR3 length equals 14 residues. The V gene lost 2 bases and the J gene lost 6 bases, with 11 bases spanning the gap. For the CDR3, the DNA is TGTGCCAGCAGTGAACTTAGGGATGGAAACATTCAGTACTTC. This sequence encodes CASSELRDGNIQYF.

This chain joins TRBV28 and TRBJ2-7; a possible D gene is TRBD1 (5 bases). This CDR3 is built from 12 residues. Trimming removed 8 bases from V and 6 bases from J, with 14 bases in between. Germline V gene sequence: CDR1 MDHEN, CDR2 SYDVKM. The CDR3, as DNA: TGTGCCAGCGGGGCTCCAAGTTTCGAGCAGTACTTC. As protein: CASGAPSFEQYF. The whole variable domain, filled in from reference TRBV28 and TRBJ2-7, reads DVKVTQSSRYLVKRTGEKVFLECVQDMDHENMFWYRQDPGLGLRLIYFSYDVKMKEKGDIPEGYSVSREKKERFSLILESASTNQTSMYLCASGAPSFEQYFGPGTRLTVT.

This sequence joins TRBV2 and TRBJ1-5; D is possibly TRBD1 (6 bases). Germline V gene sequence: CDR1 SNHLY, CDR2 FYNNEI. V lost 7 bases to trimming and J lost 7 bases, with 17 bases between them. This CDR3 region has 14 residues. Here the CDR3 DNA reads TGTGCCAGCAAAAAGGGGGGGGCTAGGCAGCCCCAGCATTTT. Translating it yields CASKKGGARQPQHF.

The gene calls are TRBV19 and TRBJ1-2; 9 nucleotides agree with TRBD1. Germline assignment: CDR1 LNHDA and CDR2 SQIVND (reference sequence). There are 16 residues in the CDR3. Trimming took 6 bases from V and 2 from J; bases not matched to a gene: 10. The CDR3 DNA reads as TGTGCCAGTAGCCGTTACCGGGACAGGGCGAACTATGGCTACACCTTC. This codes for CASSRYRDRANYGYTF.

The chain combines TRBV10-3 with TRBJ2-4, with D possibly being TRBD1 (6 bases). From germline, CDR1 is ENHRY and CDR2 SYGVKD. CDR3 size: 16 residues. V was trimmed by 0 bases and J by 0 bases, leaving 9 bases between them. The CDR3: CAISESDRLAKNIQYF. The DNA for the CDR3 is TGTGCCATCAGTGAGTCCGACAGGCTAGCCAAAAACATTCAGTACTTC.

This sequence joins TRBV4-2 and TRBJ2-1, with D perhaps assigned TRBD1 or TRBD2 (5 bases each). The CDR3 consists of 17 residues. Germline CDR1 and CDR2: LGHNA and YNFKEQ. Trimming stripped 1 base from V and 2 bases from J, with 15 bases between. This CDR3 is CASSQGSSVGAYNEQFF. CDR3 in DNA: TGTGCCAGCAGCCAAGGCTCCTCGGTGGGGGCCTACAATGAGCAGTTCTTC.

The CDR3 coding sequence is TGTGCCAGCAAACCCGGGAGCTTGAGCACAGATACGCAGTATTTT. This encodes CASKPGSLSTDTQYF. The chain joins TRBV27 to TRBJ2-3; D perhaps matches TRBD2 (6 bases). The CDR3 consists of 15 residues. V was trimmed by 7 bases and J by 0 bases, leaving 14 bases between them. The germline V gene has CDR1 MNHEY and CDR2 SMNVEV (reference sequence).

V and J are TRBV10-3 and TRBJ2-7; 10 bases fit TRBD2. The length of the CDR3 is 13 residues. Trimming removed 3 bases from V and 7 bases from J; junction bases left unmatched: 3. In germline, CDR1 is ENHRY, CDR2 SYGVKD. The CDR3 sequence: CAISEVAGGEQYF. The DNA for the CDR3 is TGTGCCATCAGTGAAGTAGCGGGAGGTGAGCAGTACTTC.